The 14 T cell receptor beta chains given below trace back to one sample, sequenced in a study of human T cells and chemical hapten exposure. The time point denotes: patch test 1, 2 weeks after DPC sensitization. As for treatment: therapeutic diphenylcyclopropenone sensitization with weekly scalp DPC. MiXCR, run by TCRdb on the RACE reads, gives a single entry per CDR3 protein. The profile shows about 120,000 distinct CDR3 sequences, around 10% of them singletons. Sequenced here: whole blood, sampled in connection with sensitization to the hapten diphenylcyclopropenone (DPC). These receptor sequences come from a woman aged 45-65 years with alopecia areata. Some clones in this sample may be carry-over from other donors' samples.

This clonotype was observed a handful of times. The chain recombines TRBV6-2 or TRBV6-3 with TRBJ2-7, with D unresolved. CDR3 length: 12 residues. V lost 2 bases, J lost 4 bases, and 6 bases lay in between. Germline V gives CDR1 MNHEY, CDR2 SVGEGT. This chain's CDR3 is CASSYTRYEQYF. DNA for the CDR3: TGTGCCAGCAGTTACACCCGATACGAGCAGTACTTC.

The rearrangement joins TRBV20-1 to TRBJ2-1, with TRBD1 identical over 7 bases. The CDR3 spans 15 residues. J was trimmed by 3 bases and V by 3 bases; bases with no gene match: 8. CDR1 DFQATT and CDR2 SNEGSKA come from the germline V gene (reference sequence). In nucleotides, the CDR3 is TGCAGTGCTAGGGATCAGGGGGTCCTCTACAATGAGCAGTTCTTC. It encodes CSARDQGVLYNEQFF.

The chain couples TRBV4-2 to TRBJ1-4, with D unresolved. The length of the CDR3 is 13 residues. Germline CDR1 is LGHNA and CDR2 is YNFKEQ. V dropped 4 bases and J dropped 0 bases, with 3 bases sitting between them. Here the CDR3 reads CASSPPTNEKLFF. DNA for the CDR3: TGTGCCAGCAGCCCACCAACTAATGAAAAACTGTTTTTT.

This clonotype occurred a few times. Sequence at one end of the junction differs from germline and may be a read error. The J gene is TRBJ2-7, the V gene TRBV3-1; D unclear. The CDR3 extends over 11 amino acids. The germline CDR1 and CDR2 sequences are LGHDT and YNNKEL (reference sequence). Here the CDR3 DNA reads TGTGCCAGCAGCTCCTCCCACGAGCAGTACTTC. Amino acid sequence: CASSSSHEQYF.

This clonotype appeared many times. This chain links TRBV7-2 with TRBJ2-3; 12 bases are shared with TRBD2. The CDR3 is 16 residues long. CDR1 and CDR2 from the germline V gene are SGHTA and FQGNSA. J gave up 4 bases and V 4 bases, and 6 bases lay outside the gene matches. The CDR3 spells CASSYRLAGVADTQYF. The DNA for the CDR3 is TGTGCCAGCAGCTACCGACTAGCGGGGGTGGCAGATACGCAGTATTTT. Based on the CDR3 plus reference TRBV7-2 and TRBJ2-3, the full variable domain is GAGVSQSPSNKVTEKGKDVELRCDPISGHTALYWYRQSLGQGLEFLIYFQGNSAPDKSGLPSDRFSAERTGGSVSTLTIQRTQQEDSAVYLCASSYRLAGVADTQYFGPGTRLTVL.

The chain carries TRBV11-2 and TRBJ2-7, with TRBD2 identical over 7 bases. Per germline, CDR1 SGHAT and CDR2 FQNNGV. After removal of 7 bases from V and 2 bases from J, the junction contained 14 bases not matched to a gene. The CDR3 covers 16 residues. The CDR3 reads CASTVSGANSPYEQYF. The CDR3, as DNA: TGTGCCAGCACCGTAAGCGGGGCTAACAGTCCCTACGAGCAGTACTTC.

This clonotype was seen at least ten times. V usage is TRBV9 and J usage is TRBJ1-4; 9 bases agree with TRBD1. CDR3 length equals 15 residues. Germline trimming cut 0 bases from V and 8 bases from J; bases unmatched to any gene: 5. CDR1 and CDR2 (germline): SGDLS, YYNGEE. The CDR3 DNA is TGTGCCAGCAGCGTAGTGAACAGGGGGCTGGAAAAACTGTTTTTT. It translates to CASSVVNRGLEKLFF.

Regarding this clonotype: This may arise from a read error, as a much more abundant clone is one base away. The conserved phenylalanine or tryptophan is not found at the CDR3 terminus, so this likely reflects a read error. This chain joins TRBV2 and TRBJ2-2, with D tentatively TRBD1 (6 bases). The V and J ends lost 6 bases and 11 bases respectively, with 19 bases between them. The CDR3 totals 14 residues. Per the germline V gene, CDR1 is SNHLY and CDR2 is FYNNEI. In nucleotides, the CDR3 is TGTGCCAGCAGATTGGGACAAGCCGAGAGAGAGCTGTTTTTA. Its protein is CASRLGQAERELFL.

The chain is built from TRBV5-1 and TRBJ2-1, with D uncertain. Trimming cost V 0 bases and J 5 bases, with 12 bases left between them. This CDR3 has 15 amino acids. Germline CDR1 and CDR2: SGHRS and YFSETQ. CDR3 sequence: CASSLVATPNNEQFF. The CDR3 nucleotides are TGCGCCAGCAGCTTGGTGGCCACACCAAACAATGAGCAGTTCTTC.

This chain uses TRBV28 with TRBJ2-3; 7 nucleotides line up with TRBD2. Germline trimming cut 5 bases from V and 1 base from J; bases unmatched to any gene: 3. The CDR3 has 14 amino acids. Germline lookup yields CDR1 MDHEN and CDR2 SYDVKM. The CDR3 nucleotides are TGTGCCAGCAGTCGGCGGGAGCGCACAGATACGCAGTATTTT. Its protein product is CASSRRERTDTQYF.

This clonotype was picked up many times. The chain carries TRBV5-5 and TRBJ1-6; TRBD1 might be the D (5 bases). This CDR3 has 16 residues. The germline gives CDR1 SGHKS, CDR2 YYEKEE (reference sequence). V was trimmed by 0 bases and J by 7 bases, leaving 14 bases between them. The CDR3 loop reads CASSLGDGRVNSPLHF. The DNA for the CDR3 is TGTGCCAGCAGCTTGGGTGACGGCAGGGTAAATTCACCCCTCCACTTT.

This clonotype was counted at least ten times. The chain carries TRBV6-6 and TRBJ1-5; no reliable D call. This CDR3 has 17 amino acids. V dropped 7 bases and J dropped 0 bases, with 19 bases sitting between them. Germline assignment: CDR1 MNHNY and CDR2 SVGAGI (reference sequence). CDR3 DNA: TGTGCCAGCAACCCCGGGGAGTCAGGCTTTAGCAATCAGCCCCAGCATTTT. Protein: CASNPGESGFSNQPQHF.

The chain is built from TRBV20-1 and TRBJ1-1, with D tentatively TRBD1 (5 bases). The germline V gene has CDR1 DFQATT and CDR2 SNEGSKA (reference sequence). Trimming took 4 bases from V and 1 from J, leaving 10 bases between them. The CDR3 is 13 amino acids. The CDR3 nucleotides are TGCAGTGCTACCGACAGCCCGAACACTGAAGCTTTCTTT. Amino acids: CSATDSPNTEAFF.

This clonotype has only a few counts. The V gene is TRBV7-6, the J gene TRBJ2-3; 8 positions agree with TRBD2. V trimming: 2 bases; J trimming: 3 bases; junction bases outside the gene matches: 19. The V gene's germline CDR1 is SGHVS and CDR2 FNYEAQ. There are 20 residues in the CDR3. The CDR3 coding sequence is TGTGCCAGCAGCTTATACCCCCCCCGGGAGGGCTTGGGGGTGACAGATACGCAGTATTTT. Translation gives CASSLYPPREGLGVTDTQYF.